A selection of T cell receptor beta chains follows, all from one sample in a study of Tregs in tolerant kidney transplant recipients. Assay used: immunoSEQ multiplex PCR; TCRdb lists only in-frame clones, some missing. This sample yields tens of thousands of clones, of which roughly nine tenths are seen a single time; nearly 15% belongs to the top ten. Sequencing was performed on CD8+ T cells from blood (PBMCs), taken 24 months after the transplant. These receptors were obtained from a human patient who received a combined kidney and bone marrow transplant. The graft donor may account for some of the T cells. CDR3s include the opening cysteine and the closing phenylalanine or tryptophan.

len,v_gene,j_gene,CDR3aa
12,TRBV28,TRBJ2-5,CASSSSRWTQYF
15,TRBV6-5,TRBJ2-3,CASSYSRGATDTQYF
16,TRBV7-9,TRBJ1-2,CASSLFIKDRGYGYTF
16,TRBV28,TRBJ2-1,CASSFHTRSSYNEQFF
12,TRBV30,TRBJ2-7,CAWSTSSYEQYF
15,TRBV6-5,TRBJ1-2,CASSPFDRGGNGYTF
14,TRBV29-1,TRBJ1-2,CSVGQGQGVDGYTF
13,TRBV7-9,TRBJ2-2,CASSPPGTGELFF
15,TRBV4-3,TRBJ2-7,CASSQDTEAGDEQYF
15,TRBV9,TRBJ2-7,CASSVEGQGSYEQYF
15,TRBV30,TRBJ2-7,CAWSVTPGQSYEQYF